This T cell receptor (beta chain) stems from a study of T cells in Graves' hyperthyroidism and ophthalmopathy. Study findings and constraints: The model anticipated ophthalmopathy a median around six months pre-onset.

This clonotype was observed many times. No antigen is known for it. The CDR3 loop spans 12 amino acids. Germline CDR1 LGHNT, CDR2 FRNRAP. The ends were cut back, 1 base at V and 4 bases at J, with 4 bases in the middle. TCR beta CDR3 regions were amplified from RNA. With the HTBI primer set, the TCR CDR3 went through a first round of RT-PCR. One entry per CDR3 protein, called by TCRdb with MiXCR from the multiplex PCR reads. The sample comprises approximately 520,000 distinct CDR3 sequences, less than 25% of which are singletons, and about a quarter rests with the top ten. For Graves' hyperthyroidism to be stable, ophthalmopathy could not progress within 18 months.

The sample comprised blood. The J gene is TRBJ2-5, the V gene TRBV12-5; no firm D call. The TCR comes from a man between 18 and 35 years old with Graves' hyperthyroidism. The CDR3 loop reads CASGLEGETQYF. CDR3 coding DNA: TGTGCTAGTGGTTTGGAGGGAGAGACCCAGTACTTC.